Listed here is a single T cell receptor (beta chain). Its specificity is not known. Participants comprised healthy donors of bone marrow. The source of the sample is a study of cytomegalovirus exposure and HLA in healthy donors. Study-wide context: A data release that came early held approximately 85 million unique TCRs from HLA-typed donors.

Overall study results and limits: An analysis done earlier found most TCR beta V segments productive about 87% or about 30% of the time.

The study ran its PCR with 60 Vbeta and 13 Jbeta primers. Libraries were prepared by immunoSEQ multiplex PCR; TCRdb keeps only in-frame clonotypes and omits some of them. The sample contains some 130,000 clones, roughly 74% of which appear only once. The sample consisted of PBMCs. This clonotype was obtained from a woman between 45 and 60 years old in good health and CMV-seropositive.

The CDR3: CASSPQAGVSYNEQFF. CDR3 nucleotide sequence: TGTGCCAGCAGCCCCCAGGCGGGGGTGTCCTACAATGAGCAGTTCTTC. This chain uses TRBV7-2 with TRBJ2-1; 7 nucleotides line up with TRBD2. With 5 bases clipped from V and 1 base from J, the junction kept 8 bases outside the gene matches. Germline loops: CDR1 SGHTA, CDR2 FQGNSA. CDR3 length: 16 residues.